The sequence of this T cell receptor (beta chain) was determined in a study of T cell changes during pregnancy in multiple sclerosis (dated by TCRdb to about 2019). With regard to the full study: In women with multiple sclerosis, the researchers looked at how the T cell repertoire shifted as pregnancy progressed.

For this clone: The specificity of this receptor is unknown. The sample holds no much larger clone one base away, and base qualities are not on file.

The CDR3 numbers 14 residues from cysteine through phenylalanine. Only CDR3 DNA is held: 42 bases, read in frame from base 1. V is clipped by 7 bases and J by 1 base, and the sequence between their germline boundaries is 13 bases long. In the germline V gene, CDR1 corresponds to SQVTM and CDR2 to ANQGSEA. The library came from the immunoSEQ multiplex PCR assay. Here the immuneACCESS table is served through TCRdb, limited to in-frame sequences with V and J called. Missing clones are a known gap in these copies; in checked studies unresolved V genes cover under half, and the rest lacks a known reason. This sample lists about 67,000 clones; approximately 91% were detected once. Clones ranked in the top ten supply 2.3% of the sample.

The clonotype was recovered from a female donor with multiple sclerosis, enrolled in a pregnancy study. The material sequenced was peripheral blood, taken in the first trimester of pregnancy. The receptor chain draws on TRBV29-1 and TRBJ2-2; possibly the D gene is TRBD2, per 5 matching bases. The DNA is as follows: TGCAGCGCTGGGAATAGCGTGAACACCGGGGAGCTGTTTTTT. It translates to CSAGNSVNTGELFF.